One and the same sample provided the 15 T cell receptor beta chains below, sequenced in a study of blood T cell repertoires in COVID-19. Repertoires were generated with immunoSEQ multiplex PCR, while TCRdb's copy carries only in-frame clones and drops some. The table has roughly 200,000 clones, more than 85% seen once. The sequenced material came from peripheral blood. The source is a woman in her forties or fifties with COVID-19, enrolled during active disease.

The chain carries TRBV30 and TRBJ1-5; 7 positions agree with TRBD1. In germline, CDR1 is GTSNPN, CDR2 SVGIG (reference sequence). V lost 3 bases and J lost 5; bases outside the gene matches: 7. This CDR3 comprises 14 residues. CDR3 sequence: CAWSQGVKDQPQHF. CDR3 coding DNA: TGTGCCTGGAGCCAGGGGGTCAAGGATCAGCCCCAGCATTTT.

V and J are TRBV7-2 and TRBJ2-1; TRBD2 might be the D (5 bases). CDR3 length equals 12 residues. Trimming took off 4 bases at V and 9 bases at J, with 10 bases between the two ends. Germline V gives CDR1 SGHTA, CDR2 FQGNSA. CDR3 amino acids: CASSSLGSEQFF. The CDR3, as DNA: TGTGCCAGCAGCTCCCTGGGGAGTGAGCAGTTCTTC.

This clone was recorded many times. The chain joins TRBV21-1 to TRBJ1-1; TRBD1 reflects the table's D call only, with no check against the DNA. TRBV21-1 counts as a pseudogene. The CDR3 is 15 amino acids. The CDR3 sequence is CASSRTGGGNTEAFF. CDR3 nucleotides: TGTGCCAGCAGCCGGACAGGGGGAGGAAACACTGAAGCTTTCTTT.

CDR3 protein: CASSLRTGRTLNGYTF. The CDR3 DNA reads TGTGCCAGCAGTTTGCGGACAGGGCGAACTTTGAATGGCTACACCTTC. This chain uses TRBV27 with TRBJ1-2; 8 bases match TRBD1. With V trimmed by 3 bases and J by 6 bases, 12 bases remained unmatched. The CDR3 is 16 residues long. From germline, CDR1 is MNHEY and CDR2 SMNVEV (reference sequence).

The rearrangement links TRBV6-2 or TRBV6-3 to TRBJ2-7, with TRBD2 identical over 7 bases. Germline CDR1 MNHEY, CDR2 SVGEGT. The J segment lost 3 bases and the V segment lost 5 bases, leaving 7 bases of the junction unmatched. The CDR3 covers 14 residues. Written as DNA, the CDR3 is TGTGCCAGCAGTGTGGGGGGGGAGGTCTACGAGCAGTACTTC. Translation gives CASSVGGEVYEQYF.

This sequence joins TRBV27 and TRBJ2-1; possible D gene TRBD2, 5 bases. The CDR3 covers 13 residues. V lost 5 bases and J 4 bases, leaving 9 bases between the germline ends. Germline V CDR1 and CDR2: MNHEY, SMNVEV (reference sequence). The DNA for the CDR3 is TGTGCCAGCAGTCAGGACTTTTACAATGAGCAGTTCTTC. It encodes CASSQDFYNEQFF.

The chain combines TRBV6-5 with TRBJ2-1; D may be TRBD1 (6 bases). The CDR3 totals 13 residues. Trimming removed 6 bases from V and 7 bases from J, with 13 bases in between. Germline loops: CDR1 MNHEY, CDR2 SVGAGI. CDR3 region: CASSQGPGNEQFF. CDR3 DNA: TGTGCCAGCAGCCAGGGGCCGGGGAATGAGCAGTTCTTC.

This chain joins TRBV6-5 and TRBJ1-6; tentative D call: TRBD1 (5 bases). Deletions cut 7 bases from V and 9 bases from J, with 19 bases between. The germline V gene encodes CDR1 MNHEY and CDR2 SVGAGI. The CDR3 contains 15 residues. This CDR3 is CASTWSGGTGSPLHF. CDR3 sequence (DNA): TGTGCCAGCACGTGGTCGGGAGGGACGGGTTCACCCCTCCACTTT.

The CDR3 protein is CASSPAGTANTGELFF. The CDR3 DNA follows: TGTGCCAGCAGTCCCGCCGGGACAGCGAACACCGGGGAGCTGTTTTTT. This chain connects TRBV25-1 to TRBJ2-2; 7 bases line up with TRBD1. V lost 5 bases, J lost 0 bases, and 6 bases stayed unmatched. Germline V lookup: CDR1 MGHDK, CDR2 SYGVNS. The CDR3 spans 16 residues.

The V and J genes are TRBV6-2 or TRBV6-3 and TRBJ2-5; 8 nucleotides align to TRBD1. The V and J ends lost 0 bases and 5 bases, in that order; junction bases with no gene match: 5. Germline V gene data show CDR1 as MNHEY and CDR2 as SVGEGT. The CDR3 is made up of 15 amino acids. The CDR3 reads CASSYSQGAWETQYF. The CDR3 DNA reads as TGTGCCAGCAGTTACTCTCAGGGGGCGTGGGAGACCCAGTACTTC.

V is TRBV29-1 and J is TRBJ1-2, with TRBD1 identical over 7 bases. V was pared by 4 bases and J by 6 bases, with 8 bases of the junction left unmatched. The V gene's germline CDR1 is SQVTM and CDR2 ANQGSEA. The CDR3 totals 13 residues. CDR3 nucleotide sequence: TGCAGCGTTGTTCAGGAGGGGGCGAATGGCTACACCTTC. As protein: CSVVQEGANGYTF.

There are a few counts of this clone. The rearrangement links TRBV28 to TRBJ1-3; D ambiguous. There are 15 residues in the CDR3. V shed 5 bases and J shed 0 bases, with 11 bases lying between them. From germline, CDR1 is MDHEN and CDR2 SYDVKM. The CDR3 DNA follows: TGTGCCAGCAGTCCAGCGGAGCTCTCTGGAAACACCATATATTTT. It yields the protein CASSPAELSGNTIYF.

Here the CDR3 reads CASPGGGGYTF. The CDR3 DNA is TGTGCCAGCCCAGGGGGCGGTGGCTACACCTTC. This chain links TRBV12-3 or TRBV12-4 with TRBJ1-2, with 8 bases identical to TRBD1. The CDR3 contains 11 residues. V trimming: 8 bases; J trimming: 7 bases; junction bases outside the gene matches: 3.

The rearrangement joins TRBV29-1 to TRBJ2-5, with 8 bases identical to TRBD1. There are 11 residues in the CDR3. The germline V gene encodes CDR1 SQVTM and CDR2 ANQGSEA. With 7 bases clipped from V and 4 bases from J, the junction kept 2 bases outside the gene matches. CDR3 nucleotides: TGCAGCGGTGGGACAGGAGAGACCCAGTACTTC. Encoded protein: CSGGTGETQYF.

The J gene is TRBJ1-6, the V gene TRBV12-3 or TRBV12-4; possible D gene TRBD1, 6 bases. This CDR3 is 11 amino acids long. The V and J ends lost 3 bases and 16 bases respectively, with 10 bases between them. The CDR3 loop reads CASSLGGPLHF. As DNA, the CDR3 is TGTGCCAGCAGTTTGGGGGGGCCTCTCCACTTT.